This T cell receptor (beta chain) was identified during a study of blood T cell repertoires in COVID-19 (dated by TCRdb to 2020 to 2022). Regarding the study in general: Samples covering the acute and convalescent phases of COVID-19 were provided by collaborators in the United States, Italy and Spain. The material from the prospective study consisted of cDNA or gDNA derived from T cells, B-cell-depleted T cells, or PBMCs. Samples were obtained from the ongoing ImmuneRACE study (first 160 participants) and from 950 to 1,500 subjects provided by 6 global collaborators. The repertoires were released in a freely available public database intended as a resource for research on the immune response to SARS-CoV-2. Sample metadata almost always included a de-identified subject ID, COVID-19 status, age in years and sex. Where available, HLA class I and class II types were obtained from metadata supplied by the sample provider rather than from assay-based typing. Subjects who had been exposed to COVID-19, were actively infected with it, or had recovered from it provided the deeply sampled blood TCRbeta repertoires that made up the dataset. Results and caveats for the whole study, not just this receptor: The quantity of clinical and demographic metadata differed by source and by participant and was supplied without curation.

A word on this clone: Its antigen is unknown. Base qualities are missing; no much larger clone stands one base away.

Whole blood was collected in K2EDTA tubes by collaborating institutions according to the institutions' own protocols. For TCRbeta analysis, collaborators shipped samples as frozen whole blood, isolated PBMCs, or DNA extracted from either of those sample types. Trimming removed 5 bases from V and 1 base from J; the gene matches leave 8 bases unexplained. The cysteine opens and the phenylalanine closes a CDR3 of 16 amino acids. The DNA shown is the 48-base CDR3, in frame from base 1. From the germline V gene (reference sequence), CDR1 is LNHDA and CDR2 is SQIVND. TCRbeta CDR3 regions were amplified from genomic DNA using the immunoSEQ Assay, a bias-controlled multiplex PCR. The authors' pipeline ran thus. Within the assay, amplification of reference gene primers was used to estimate how many nucleated cells each sample contained. To quantify the absolute abundance of each unique TCRbeta CDR3 rearrangement, sequence reads were collapsed and filtered. Productive Simpson clonality was computed per sample as the square root of Simpson's diversity index over productive rearrangements. This immuneACCESS table, as held by TCRdb, lists in-frame sequences with V and J called but not all clones. Of the missing ones, under half trace to an unresolved V gene in checked studies; the others have no known cause. That table is the source of V, J and clone size, and D and trimming were worked out from the DNA. The sample table shows roughly 39,000 clones, and over 85% are seen once. The ten largest clones take up 4.1% of the sample.

The chain is made from TRBV19 and TRBJ1-2; 9 central bases correspond to TRBD1. Source material: peripheral blood. This TCR derives from a human donor with active COVID-19. The donor label of this sample is uncertain. The DNA sequence follows: TGTGCCAGTAGTGGGAACAGGGGGCGAGATAACTATGGCTACACCTTC. Its amino acids are CASSGNRGRDNYGYTF.